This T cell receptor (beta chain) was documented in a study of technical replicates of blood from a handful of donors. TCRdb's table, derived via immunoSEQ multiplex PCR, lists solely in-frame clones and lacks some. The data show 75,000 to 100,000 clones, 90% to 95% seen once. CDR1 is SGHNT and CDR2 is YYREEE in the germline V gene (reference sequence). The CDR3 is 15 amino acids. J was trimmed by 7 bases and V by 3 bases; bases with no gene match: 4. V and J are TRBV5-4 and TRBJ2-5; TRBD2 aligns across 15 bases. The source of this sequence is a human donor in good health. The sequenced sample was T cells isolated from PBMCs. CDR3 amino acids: CASSSGTSGGLTQYF. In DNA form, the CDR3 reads TGTGCCAGCAGCTCCGGGACTAGCGGGGGGCTGACCCAGTACTTC. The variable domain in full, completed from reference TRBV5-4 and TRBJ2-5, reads ETGVTQSPTHLIKTRGQQVTLRCSSQSGHNTVSWYQQALGQGPQFIFQYYREEENGRGNFPPRFSGLQFPNYSSELNVNALELDDSALYLCASSSGTSGGLTQYFGPGTRLLVL.